This TCR beta chain was recorded in a study of control samples from healthy donors and cancer patients (dated by TCRdb to 2020 to 2021). Library construction relied on the immunoSEQ multiplex PCR assay. Not all clones reach the TCRdb copy of this immuneACCESS table, which keeps in-frame sequences only. Checked studies attribute under half of the gap to unresolved V genes and leave the rest unexplained. The sample has 160,000 or so clones on record, approximately 96% of them singletons. Around 9.3% of the sample comes from the top ten. On this clone itself: This receptor's antigen is unknown. One base away there is no much larger clone; base qualities are not given.

The sequence came from a woman between 40 and 50 years old in good health. Source material: blood.

The base sequence is TGTGCCAGCAGCTTAGACTTCGCCTACTACGAGCAGTACTTC. This sequence encodes CASSLDFAYYEQYF. The V gene is TRBV7-8 and the J gene is TRBJ2-7; the D gene identity is not certain. From the germline V gene, CDR1 is SGHVS and CDR2 is FQNEAQ. V drops 1 base and J drops 3 bases, leaving 10 bases in between. The CDR3 measures 14 amino acids from cysteine to phenylalanine. Only the CDR3 DNA stays, 42 bases, in frame from base 1.